Presented here are 22 T cell receptor beta chains from one specimen sequenced in a study of identical twins. TCRdb fed the 5' RACE reads into MiXCR, producing one record per CDR3 protein. The table includes fewer than 450,000 distinct CDR3 sequences, roughly 9% detected once. The sample consisted of naive T cells sorted from blood. The receptors were gathered from a woman aged 50 to 60 in good health.

This chain joins TRBV3-1 and TRBJ1-5; 8 bases are shared with TRBD1. The CDR3 consists of 17 residues. CDR1 is LGHDT, CDR2 YNNKEL, per germline (reference sequence). V lost 1 base to trimming and J lost 6 bases; unmatched junction nucleotides: 11. CDR3 coding DNA: TGTGCCAGCAGCCAAGGAGGTGGACAGGGAGAGAGTCAGCCCCAGCATTTT. This encodes CASSQGGGQGESQPQHF.

The chain employs TRBV5-1 and TRBJ2-1; 13 bases are shared with TRBD2. Germline values: CDR1 SGHRS, CDR2 YFSETQ. This CDR3 is built from 15 residues. J was trimmed by 12 bases and V by 0 bases; bases with no gene match: 6. The CDR3 region is CASSLVGLAGAGQFF. The CDR3 region has the DNA TGCGCCAGCAGCTTGGTCGGACTAGCGGGAGCAGGGCAGTTCTTC.

This clonotype was counted ten times or more. This chain links TRBV7-9 with TRBJ2-2; 10 nucleotides line up with TRBD1. Germline V gene lookup returns CDR1 SEHNR and CDR2 FQNEAQ (reference sequence). This CDR3 region has 16 residues. The V segment lost 5 bases and the J segment 0 bases; nucleotides outside the gene matches: 3. The CDR3 loop reads CASSTGQGANTGELFF. CDR3 sequence (DNA): TGTGCCAGCAGCACCGGACAGGGGGCGAACACCGGGGAGCTGTTTTTT.

The rearrangement uses TRBV7-9 and TRBJ2-1; 7 positions agree with TRBD2. CDR3 size: 17 residues. Germline lookup yields CDR1 SEHNR and CDR2 FQNEAQ (reference sequence). J lost 6 bases, V lost 5 bases, and 16 bases had no gene match. The CDR3 reads CASSPLGLGASVNEQFF. The CDR3 region has the DNA TGTGCCAGCAGCCCGCTCGGACTAGGCGCTTCTGTCAATGAGCAGTTCTTC.

A single count supports this clonotype. Its ends do not fully match the called genes, so a read error is possible. This sequence joins TRBV12-3 or TRBV12-4 and TRBJ2-1; D may be TRBD1 (5 bases). This CDR3 spans 13 amino acids. The CDR3, as DNA: TGTGCCAGCATTAGGGGAACCGACAATGACCAGTTCTTC. Amino acid sequence: CASIRGTDNDQFF.

CDR3 protein: CASSGGLAGGPPDTQYF. The CDR3 DNA reads as TGCGCCAGCAGCGGCGGACTAGCGGGAGGGCCCCCAGATACGCAGTATTTT. The chain employs TRBV5-1 and TRBJ2-3; TRBD2 agrees at 15 bases. Looked up from germline, CDR1 is SGHRS and CDR2 is YFSETQ. V trimming: 4 bases; J trimming: 4 bases; junction bases outside the gene matches: 7. There are 17 residues in the CDR3.

CDR3 nucleotides: TGTGCCAGCAGCCAAGAGCGGACAATAGTACCAGATACGCAGTATTTT. It specifies CASSQERTIVPDTQYF. The chain carries TRBV3-1 and TRBJ2-3; a possible D gene is TRBD1 (5 bases). Germline loops: CDR1 LGHDT, CDR2 YNNKEL (reference sequence). Deletions cut 0 bases from V and 4 bases from J, with 14 bases between. The CDR3 contains 16 residues.

This clonotype has ten or more counts. J is TRBJ1-1 and V is TRBV5-5; TRBD1 is a possible D gene (6 bases). The CDR3 extends over 15 amino acids. Trimming took off 0 bases at V and 2 bases at J, with 11 bases between the two ends. CDR1 is SGHKS, CDR2 YYEKEE, per germline (reference sequence). As DNA, the CDR3 is TGTGCCAGCAGCTTGGACGTGGGGGGCAACACTGAAGCTTTCTTT. This sequence encodes CASSLDVGGNTEAFF.

The sample holds a few counts of this clonotype. This chain links TRBV5-1 with TRBJ2-2; D is unresolved. Germline CDR1 SGHRS, CDR2 YFSETQ. Trimming removed 0 bases from V and 8 bases from J, with 11 bases in between. CDR3 length equals 14 residues. Written as DNA, the CDR3 is TGCGCCAGCAGCTTGGCCGAAGCAGTGGGGGAGCTGTTTTTT. Protein product: CASSLAEAVGELFF.

This clonotype occurred many times. The CDR3 nucleotides read TGTGCCAGCAGCGCCGGGACTAGCGGGAGTTATGAGCAGTTCTTC. Its translation: CASSAGTSGSYEQFF. This sequence joins TRBV9 and TRBJ2-1; 14 nucleotides agree with TRBD2. The CDR3 loop spans 15 amino acids. Trimming at V came to 3 bases and at J to 8 bases, leaving 4 bases not matched to a gene. From germline, CDR1 is SGDLS and CDR2 YYNGEE.

This clonotype has ten or more counts. The J gene is TRBJ1-1, the V gene TRBV18, with D hard to call. V lost 0 bases to trimming and J lost 0 bases, with 8 bases between them. The CDR3 sequence is 15 residues long. The germline V gene encodes CDR1 KGHSH and CDR2 LQKENI. CDR3 sequence reads: CASSPPQVLNTEAFF. As DNA, the CDR3 is TGTGCCAGCTCACCACCGCAGGTCTTGAACACTGAAGCTTTCTTT.

This chain connects TRBV20-1 to TRBJ2-7; perhaps TRBD2 as D (6 bases). V was cut by 0 bases and J by 4 bases, with 13 bases left in between. The CDR3 contains 14 residues. Germline lookup yields CDR1 DFQATT and CDR2 SNEGSKA (reference sequence). The CDR3 loop reads CSARDQKRAYEQYV. The CDR3 DNA is TGCAGTGCTAGAGATCAGAAGCGGGCTTACGAGCAGTACGTC.

The rearrangement joins TRBV20-1 to TRBJ2-1; the D is unclear. V dropped 6 bases and J dropped 5 bases, with 14 bases sitting between them. The CDR3 is 13 amino acids. Germline CDR1 is DFQATT and CDR2 is SNEGSKA (reference sequence). CDR3 coding DNA: TGCAGTGCCCCCGGCTTCTTCCACAATGAGCAGTTCTTC. Translated: CSAPGFFHNEQFF.

This clonotype was observed many times. This chain uses TRBV12-3 or TRBV12-4 with TRBJ1-1, with D uncertain. The CDR3 covers 10 residues. Trimming stripped 5 bases from V and 2 bases from J, with 0 bases between. This CDR3 reads CASSNTEAFF. In DNA form, the CDR3 reads TGTGCCAGCAGTAACACTGAAGCTTTCTTT.

Only a few counts were recorded for this clonotype. The chain employs TRBV12-3 or TRBV12-4 and TRBJ2-1; the D gene is possibly TRBD2 (5 bases). The CDR3 has 13 amino acids. V lost 6 bases, J lost 5 bases, and 11 bases lay in between. The CDR3 protein is CASSPDSDNEQFF. The CDR3 region has the DNA TGTGCCAGCAGCCCGGACTCAGACAATGAGCAGTTCTTC.

In this sample, this clonotype turned up once. The V call is TRBV19, the J call TRBJ2-5; TRBD1 matches at 8 bases. With 5 bases clipped from V and 5 bases from J, the junction kept 4 bases outside the gene matches. The CDR3 runs to 13 residues. Germline CDR1 is LNHDA and CDR2 is SQIVND (reference sequence). Written as DNA, the CDR3 is TGTGCCAGTAGTGGGACAGGATGGGAGACCCAGTACTTC. As protein: CASSGTGWETQYF.

This clonotype has just a few counts. The chain combines TRBV6-6 with TRBJ2-2; no clear D. Germline CDR1 reads MNHNY; CDR2 reads SVGAGI (reference sequence). CDR3 length equals 15 residues. The V gene lost 2 bases and the J gene lost 0 bases, with 7 bases spanning the gap. CDR3 protein: CASSYAAANTGELFF. CDR3 sequence (DNA): TGTGCCAGCAGTTACGCCGCTGCGAACACCGGGGAGCTGTTTTTT.

This clonotype was seen many times. V gene TRBV6-4 combines with J gene TRBJ2-3, with 7 bases aligning to TRBD2. The CDR3 has 15 residues. The ends lost 2 bases at V and 3 bases at J; junction bases unmatched: 5. CDR1 MRHNA and CDR2 SNTAGT come from the germline V gene. CDR3: CASSDAAGPTDTQYF. In DNA form, the CDR3 reads TGTGCCAGCAGTGACGCAGCGGGGCCGACAGATACGCAGTATTTT.

V and J are TRBV27 and TRBJ2-7, with D unresolved. CDR3 length: 15 amino acids. Germline V gene data show CDR1 as MNHEY and CDR2 as SMNVEV (reference sequence). V shed 6 bases and J shed 2 bases, with 17 bases lying between them. The CDR3 protein is CASSLTYPYPYEQYF. As DNA, the CDR3 is TGTGCCAGCAGCCTTACTTATCCCTATCCCTACGAGCAGTACTTC.

Worth noting for this clonotype: A much bigger clone sits one base away, suggesting this may be a read error. V usage is TRBV2 and J usage is TRBJ2-2, with TRBD1 as a possible D gene (7 bases). This CDR3 contains 15 residues. CDR1 and CDR2 from the germline V gene are SNHLY and FYNNEI. CDR3 region: CPSSGGTAITGELFF. DNA for the CDR3: TGTCCCAGCAGTGGGGGGACAGCGATCACCGGGGAGCTGTTTTTT.

This clonotype has ten or more counts. A read error may account for a junction end that differs from germline. The CDR3 reads CASSLTAGRTSNNEQFF. CDR3 DNA sequence: TGTGCCAGCAGCTTAACGGCCGGGCGGACCTCCAACAATGAGCAGTTCTTC. This chain uses TRBV7-9 with TRBJ2-1; D is unresolved. Germline-derived CDR1 and CDR2 are SEHNR and FQNEAQ (reference sequence). The CDR3 spans 17 residues.

This clonotype was picked up a small number of times. The chain recombines TRBV6-2 or TRBV6-3 with TRBJ2-7; 7 nucleotides agree with TRBD1. The V and J ends lost 7 bases and 2 bases, in that order; junction bases with no gene match: 8. CDR1 is MNHEY and CDR2 is SVGEGT in the germline V gene. CDR3 length: 14 amino acids. CDR3 residues: CASIFRTGPYEQYF. Here the CDR3 DNA reads TGTGCCAGCATTTTCAGGACAGGACCCTACGAGCAGTACTTC.